Listed below are T cell receptor beta chains from one sample, sequenced in a study of blood T cell repertoires in COVID-19. Some clones are missing from TCRdb's copy, which holds only in-frame ones; the method was immunoSEQ multiplex PCR. The sample has about 50,000 clones, about 84% seen once. Material: peripheral blood. The receptors here all came from a man between 60 and 75 years old with acute or convalescent COVID-19. CDR3s include the opening cysteine and the closing phenylalanine or tryptophan. Each record gives: clone size, D gene, V gene, J gene, CDR3 protein, CDR3 DNA. D genes are given only for firm matches. The size entry is marked missing in some rows and otherwise reads once, few, many or a size class.

>NA|NA|TRBV25-1|TRBJ2-7
CASRMGLSYEQYF
TGTGCCAGCAGAATGGGACTTTCCTACGAGCAGTACTTC
>NA|NA|TRBV29-1|TRBJ1-5
CAAGGKDQPQHF
TGCGCGGCGGGGGGGAAGGATCAGCCCCAGCATTTT
>NA|NA|TRBV6-5|TRBJ2-7
CASSYSDGLSYEQYF
TGTGCCAGCAGTTACTCGGACGGACTCTCCTACGAGCAGTACTTC
>NA|NA|TRBV12-3/TRBV12-4|TRBJ2-2
CALERGGGELFF
TGTGCCCTTGAGAGGGGAGGCGGGGAGCTGTTTTTT
>NA|TRBD1|TRBV7-9|TRBJ2-2
CASSLQQGATGELFF
TGTGCCAGCAGCTTACAACAGGGGGCAACCGGGGAGCTGTTTTTT
>NA|NA|TRBV7-9|TRBJ1-3
CASQISSGNTIYF
TGTGCCAGTCAGATAAGCTCTGGAAACACCATATATTTT
>NA|NA|TRBV29-1|TRBJ2-2
CSVVIEASNTGELFF
TGCAGCGTTGTAATCGAGGCCTCGAACACCGGGGAGCTGTTTTTT
>NA|NA|TRBV24-1|TRBJ2-5
CATSDPGLPKETQYF
TGTGCCACCAGTGATCCCGGACTTCCCAAAGAGACCCAGTACTTC
>NA|TRBD1|TRBV6-5|TRBJ1-6
CASSYTGGGSPLHF
TGTGCCAGCAGTTATACAGGGGGCGGTTCACCCCTCCACTTT
>NA|TRBD1|TRBV19|TRBJ1-5
CASSARGQGADQPQHF
TGTGCCAGTAGTGCCCGAGGACAGGGGGCCGATCAGCCCCAGCATTTT
>NA|NA|TRBV2|TRBJ2-7
CASSEDSGDYEQYF
TGTGCCAGCAGTGAGGACTCAGGTGACTACGAGCAGTACTTC
>NA|NA|TRBV20-1|TRBJ1-2
CSASEGQQVYGYTF
TGCAGTGCTAGTGAAGGACAGCAAGTCTATGGCTACACCTTC
>NA|TRBD1|TRBV28|TRBJ1-5
CASSSPQGASQPQHF
TGTGCCAGCAGTTCTCCTCAGGGGGCGAGTCAGCCCCAGCATTTT
>NA|NA|TRBV23-1|TRBJ1-2
CASSQSRQGLNYGYTF
TGCGCCAGCAGTCAATCGCGGCAGGGGTTAAACTATGGCTACACCTTC
>NA|NA|TRBV7-2|TRBJ1-2
CASSIPAGGANYGYTF
TGTGCCAGCAGCATCCCCGCCGGGGGGGCAAACTATGGCTACACCTTC
>NA|NA|TRBV30|TRBJ1-4
CAWSLQGRTNEKLFF
TGTGCCTGGAGTCTCCAGGGAAGAACTAATGAAAAACTGTTTTTT
>once|NA|TRBV5-1|TRBJ1-4
CASSAGTTSTNEKLFF
TGCGCCAGCAGCGCCGGGACAACGTCAACTAATGAAAAACTGTTTTTT
>NA|TRBD2|TRBV7-8|TRBJ2-2
CASSLGGRDTGELFF
TGTGCCAGCAGCTTAGGTGGGAGGGACACCGGGGAGCTGTTTTTT
>NA|NA|TRBV30|TRBJ1-1
CALVGAYTEAFF
TGTGCCCTAGTAGGGGCTTACACTGAAGCTTTCTTT
>NA|NA|TRBV19|TRBJ1-2
CASTLGGAQGYTF
TGTGCCAGTACTCTAGGGGGGGCACAAGGCTACACCTTC
>NA|NA|TRBV3-1/TRBV3-2|TRBJ1-2
CASSPGGIGKYGYTF
TGTGCCAGCAGCCCGGGGGGTATTGGGAAGTATGGCTACACCTTC
>NA|TRBD1|TRBV20-1|TRBJ1-1
CRGTGGTEAFF
TGCAGAGGGACAGGGGGCACTGAAGCTTTCTTT
>NA|NA|TRBV6-7|TRBJ1-2
CASSTLSTAHYGYTF
TGTGCCAGCAGTACCCTTTCGACAGCCCACTATGGCTACACCTTC
>NA|NA|TRBV29-1|TRBJ2-4
CSVEDLNGGIQYF
TGCAGCGTTGAAGATTTGAACGGGGGCATTCAGTACTTC
>NA|NA|TRBV4-1|TRBJ1-2
CASSQTGANYGYTF
TGCGCCAGCAGCCAAACCGGAGCTAACTATGGCTACACCTTC
>NA|NA|TRBV5-1|TRBJ2-5
CASRGGLAGETQYF
TGCGCCAGCAGGGGGGGGCTAGCTGGAGAGACCCAGTACTTC
>NA|TRBD1|TRBV19|TRBJ2-7
CASSTTGGFSYEQYF
TGTGCCAGTAGTACGACAGGGGGTTTCTCCTACGAGCAGTACTTC
>NA|TRBD1|TRBV11-3|TRBJ2-1
CASSLTGNNEQFF
TGTGCCAGCAGTTTGACAGGGAACAATGAGCAGTTCTTC
>few|NA|TRBV7-9|TRBJ1-3
CASSLGQGNTIYF
TGTGCCAGCAGCTTAGGACAAGGAAACACCATATATTTT
>once|NA|TRBV4-2|TRBJ1-2
CASSQEESTNYGYTF
TGTGCCAGCAGCCAAGAGGAGAGTACTAACTATGGCTACACCTTC
>NA|TRBD2|TRBV2|TRBJ2-1
CASSELGLAGGYSSYNEQFF
TGTGCCAGCAGTGAATTAGGACTAGCGGGGGGCTACAGCTCCTACAATGAGCAGTTCTTC
>NA|TRBD1|TRBV4-1|TRBJ1-2
CASSQGTGRIVDGYTF
TGCGCCAGCAGCCAAGGGACAGGACGCATTGTTGATGGCTACACCTTC
>NA|TRBD2|TRBV10-3|TRBJ2-5
CAIRTSGGIEETQYF
TGTGCCATCCGGACTAGCGGGGGGATTGAAGAGACCCAGTACTTC
>NA|TRBD1|TRBV25-1|TRBJ1-1
CASSVTGVNTEAFF
TGTGCCAGCAGTGTGACAGGGGTGAACACTGAAGCTTTCTTT
>NA|TRBD1|TRBV27|TRBJ1-2
CASSQGARGYGYTF
TGTGCCAGCAGCCAGGGGGCCCGGGGCTATGGCTACACCTTC
>NA|NA|TRBV7-9|TRBJ1-5
CASSLHGVGNQPQHF
TGTGCCAGCAGCTTACACGGGGTAGGCAATCAGCCCCAGCATTTT
>NA|NA|TRBV19|TRBJ1-1
CASSIAREGLNTEAFF
TGTGCCAGTAGTATAGCCCGGGAAGGGTTAAACACTGAAGCTTTCTTT
>NA|NA|TRBV5-6|TRBJ2-3
CASSSLSGTDTQYF
TGTGCCAGCAGCTCTCTCAGCGGCACAGATACGCAGTATTTT
>NA|TRBD2|TRBV19|TRBJ2-7
CARTSECSYEQYF
TGTGCCAGGACTAGCGAGTGCTCCTACGAGCAGTACTTC
>NA|TRBD2|TRBV6-5|TRBJ2-3
CASNRLAGGSDTQYF
TGTGCCAGCAATCGACTAGCGGGGGGTTCAGATACGCAGTATTTT
>once|TRBD1|TRBV11-2|TRBJ1-2
CASSSGQGGGYTF
TGTGCCAGCAGCTCCGGACAGGGGGGCGGCTACACCTTC
>NA|TRBD2|TRBV4-3|TRBJ2-3
CASSQVLAGGPGDTQYF
TGCGCCAGCAGCCAAGTTCTAGCGGGGGGGCCTGGAGATACGCAGTATTTT
>once|NA|TRBV5-6|TRBJ1-3
CASSFGGNTIYF
TGTGCCAGCAGCTTCGGAGGCAACACCATATATTTT
>NA|NA|TRBV4-3|TRBJ2-1
CASSQETGQGYNEQFF
TGCGCCAGCAGCCAAGAAACTGGGCAGGGCTACAATGAGCAGTTCTTC
>NA|NA|TRBV14|TRBJ2-3
CASKTGLSTDTQYF
TGTGCCAGCAAGACGGGGTTGAGCACAGATACGCAGTATTTT
>once|NA|TRBV3-1/TRBV3-2|TRBJ1-1
CASSQSDTGAFF
TGTGCCAGCAGCCAGTCGGACACTGGAGCTTTCTTT
>NA|TRBD2|TRBV6-2/TRBV6-3|TRBJ2-5
CASSYVLGYGGEETQYF
TGTGCCAGCAGTTATGTTCTGGGCTATGGGGGGGAAGAGACCCAGTACTTC
>NA|TRBD1|TRBV5-4|TRBJ2-7
CASSGGQGNYEQYF
TGTGCCAGCAGCGGTGGACAGGGGAACTACGAGCAGTACTTC
>once|TRBD2|TRBV5-6|TRBJ2-7
CASSQWGGLHGEQYF
TGTGCCAGCAGCCAGTGGGGGGGACTTCATGGCGAGCAGTACTTC
>NA|NA|TRBV10-3|TRBJ1-2
CAISVRQEYGYTF
TGTGCCATCAGTGTCCGACAGGAGTATGGCTACACCTTC
>NA|NA|TRBV7-9|TRBJ1-5
CASSLAVGHQPQHF
TGTGCCAGCAGCTTAGCCGTGGGGCACCAGCCCCAGCATTTT
>NA|NA|TRBV7-2|TRBJ1-4
CASSQPTGKLFF
TGTGCCAGCAGCCAACCCACAGGGAAACTGTTTTTT
>NA|NA|TRBV5-5|TRBJ2-1
CASSRPDSYNEQFF
TGTGCCAGCAGCCGACCGGACAGCTACAATGAGCAGTTCTTC
>NA|NA|TRBV12-3/TRBV12-4|TRBJ1-2
CASSPGSAYGYTF
TGTGCCAGCAGTCCCGGGAGTGCCTATGGCTACACCTTC
>NA|TRBD1|TRBV28|TRBJ2-7
CASSDPGTGDEQYF
TGTGCCAGCAGTGATCCCGGGACAGGGGACGAGCAGTACTTC
>once|NA|TRBV29-1|TRBJ1-6
CSVRTGTYNSPLHF
TGCAGCGTTCGGACCGGGACCTATAATTCACCCCTCCACTTT
>once|NA|TRBV2|TRBJ2-5
CASSGADRQQETQYF
TGTGCCAGCAGTGGAGCAGACAGACAGCAAGAGACCCAGTACTTC